This passage covers 6 T cell receptor beta chains from one sample sequenced in a study of metastatic and nonmetastatic thyroid tumors. TCRdb called clones again from the PCR reads with MiXCR. The table shows tens of thousands of clones, with about 16% occurring only once. Not a single patient had been given any form of treatment at any point before undergoing thyroid surgery. Sequencing used blood. Receptor source: a female donor with papillary thyroid cancer or a benign thyroid nodule (not recorded which). Some clones in this sample may be carry-over from other donors' samples.

Worth noting for this clone: A read error may account for a junction end that differs from germline. The V and J genes are TRBV12-5 and TRBJ1-1; D gene uncertain. This CDR3 comprises 18 residues. The V gene's germline CDR1 is LGHNT and CDR2 FRNRAP. This CDR3 reads CAIGFILPGLEVNTEAFF. In DNA, the CDR3 is TGCGCTATTGGTTTTATCCTCCCAGGACTGGAGGTGAACACTGAAGCTTTCTTT.

This clone was observed a few times. J is TRBJ2-5 and V is TRBV18; the D is unclear. Germline V gene lookup returns CDR1 KGHSH and CDR2 LQKENI. The CDR3 is 14 residues long. V was clipped by 5 bases and J by 5 bases, with 15 bases between them. CDR3: CASSNQQVLETQYF. The CDR3 DNA is TGTGCCAGCTCAAACCAGCAGGTCTTGGAGACCCAGTACTTC.

Many counts were recorded for this clone. The CDR3 region is CASSLSSSGGVQWYEQYF. The DNA for the CDR3 is TGTGCCAGCAGTTTATCGTCTAGCGGGGGGGTACAGTGGTACGAGCAGTACTTC. V is TRBV27 and J is TRBJ2-7; 12 bases map to TRBD2. The CDR3 is 18 residues long. The V gene's germline CDR1 is MNHEY and CDR2 SMNVEV (reference sequence). V lost 0 bases to trimming and J lost 4 bases; unmatched junction nucleotides: 10.

Many counts were recorded for this clone. The chain links TRBV30 to TRBJ2-3; TRBD2 agrees at 10 bases. Germline CDR1 and CDR2: GTSNPN and SVGIG (reference sequence). This CDR3 comprises 14 residues. V lost 3 bases to trimming and J lost 3 bases; unmatched junction nucleotides: 3. CDR3 sequence: CAWRLAGGTDTQYF. Here the CDR3 DNA reads TGTGCCTGGAGGTTAGCGGGGGGTACAGATACGCAGTATTTT.

This clone came up many times. This chain uses TRBV30 with TRBJ1-4; TRBD1 matches at 7 bases. CDR3 length equals 14 residues. V was pared by 0 bases and J by 8 bases, with 6 bases of the junction left unmatched. Germline CDR1 reads GTSNPN; CDR2 reads SVGIG (reference sequence). CDR3 in amino acids: CAWSVRAGGEKLFF. CDR3 sequence (DNA): TGTGCCTGGAGTGTAAGGGCAGGGGGGGAAAAACTGTTTTTT.

Note on this clone: A read error may be the cause here, since a much bigger clone is one base away. The rearrangement uses TRBV14 and TRBJ2-2; TRBD2 might be the D (5 bases). Germline lookup yields CDR1 SGHDN and CDR2 FVKESK. The CDR3 contains 13 residues. V lost 1 base and J lost 7, with 7 bases in between. As DNA, the CDR3 is TGTGCCAGCAGCCAAGTCCGGGACGGGGAGCTGTTTTTT. Residues: CASSQVRDGELFF.